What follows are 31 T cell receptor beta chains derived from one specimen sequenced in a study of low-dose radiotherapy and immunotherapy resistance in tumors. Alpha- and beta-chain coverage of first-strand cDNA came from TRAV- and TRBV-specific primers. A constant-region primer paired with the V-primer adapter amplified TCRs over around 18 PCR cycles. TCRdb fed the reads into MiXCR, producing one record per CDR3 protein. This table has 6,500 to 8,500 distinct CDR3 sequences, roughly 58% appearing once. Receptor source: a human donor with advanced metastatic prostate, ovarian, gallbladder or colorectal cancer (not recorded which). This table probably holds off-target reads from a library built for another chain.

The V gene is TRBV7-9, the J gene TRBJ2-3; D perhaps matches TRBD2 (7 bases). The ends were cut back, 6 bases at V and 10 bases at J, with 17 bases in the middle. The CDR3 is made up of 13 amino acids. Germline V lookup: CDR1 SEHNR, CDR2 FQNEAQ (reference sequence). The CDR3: CASRRRGDTAQYF. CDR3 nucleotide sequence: TGTGCCAGCAGACGACGGGGGGACACTGCGCAGTATTTT. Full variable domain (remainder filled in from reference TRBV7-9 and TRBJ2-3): DTGVSQNPRHKITKRGQNVTFRCDPISEHNRLYWYRQTLGQGPEFLTYFQNEAQLEKSRLLSDRFSAERPKGSFSTLEIQRTEQGDSAMYLCASRRRGDTAQYFGPGTRLTVL.

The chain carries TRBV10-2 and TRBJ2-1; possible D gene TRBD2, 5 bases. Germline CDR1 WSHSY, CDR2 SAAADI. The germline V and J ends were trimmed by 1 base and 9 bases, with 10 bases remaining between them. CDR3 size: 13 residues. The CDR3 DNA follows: TGCGCCAGCAGTGAGTTTGTTGGAGGTGAGCAGTTCTTC. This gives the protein CASSEFVGGEQFF.

The DNA for the CDR3 is TGCGCCAGCAGCTTTATCGGGGAAAACATTCAGTACTTC. Protein sequence: CASSFIGENIQYF. The rearrangement joins TRBV5-1 to TRBJ2-4; D possibly corresponds to TRBD2 (5 bases). There are 13 residues in the CDR3. V was clipped by 2 bases and J by 5 bases, with 8 bases between them. The germline gives CDR1 SGHRS, CDR2 YFSETQ.

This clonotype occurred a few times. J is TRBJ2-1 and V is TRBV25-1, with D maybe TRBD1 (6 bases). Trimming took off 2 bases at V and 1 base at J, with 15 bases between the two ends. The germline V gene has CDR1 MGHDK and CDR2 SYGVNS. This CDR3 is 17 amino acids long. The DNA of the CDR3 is TGTGCCAGCAGTGAAGAGCATGGACAGCGTTCCTACAATGAGCAGTTCTTC. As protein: CASSEEHGQRSYNEQFF.

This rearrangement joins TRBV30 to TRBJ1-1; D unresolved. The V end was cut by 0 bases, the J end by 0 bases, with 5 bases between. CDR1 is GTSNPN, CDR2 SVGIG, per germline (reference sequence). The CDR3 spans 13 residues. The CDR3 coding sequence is TGTGCCTGGAGTGTACAAATGAACACTGAAGCTTTCTTT. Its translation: CAWSVQMNTEAFF.

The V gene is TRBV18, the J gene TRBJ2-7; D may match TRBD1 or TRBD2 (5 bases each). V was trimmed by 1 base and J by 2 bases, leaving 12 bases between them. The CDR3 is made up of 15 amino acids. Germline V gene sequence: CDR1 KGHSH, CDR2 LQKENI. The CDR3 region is CASSPLTGDAYEQYF. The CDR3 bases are TGTGCCAGCTCACCACTTACCGGGGACGCCTACGAGCAGTACTTC. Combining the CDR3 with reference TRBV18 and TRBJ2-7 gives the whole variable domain NAGVMQNPRHLVRRRGQEARLRCSPMKGHSHVYWYRQLPEEGLKFMVYLQKENIIDESGMPKERFSAEFPKEGPSILRIQQVVRGDSAAYFCASSPLTGDAYEQYFGPGTRLTVT.

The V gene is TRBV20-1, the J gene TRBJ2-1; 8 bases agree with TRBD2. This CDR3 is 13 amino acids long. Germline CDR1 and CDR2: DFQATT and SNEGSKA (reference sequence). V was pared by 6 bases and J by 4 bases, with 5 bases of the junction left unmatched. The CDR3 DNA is TGCAGTGCCACTAGCGGCTCGTACAATGAGCAGTTCTTC. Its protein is CSATSGSYNEQFF.

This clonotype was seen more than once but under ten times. The CDR3 loop is CASSLEGATEAFF. The CDR3 bases are TGTGCCAGCAGTTTAGAGGGGGCCACTGAAGCTTTCTTT. The J gene is TRBJ1-1, the V gene TRBV12-3 or TRBV12-4; TRBD1 matches 7 bases. CDR3 size: 13 residues. J lost 4 bases, V lost 1 base, and 0 bases had no gene match.

The CDR3 reads CAISAVGWGETQYF. DNA of the CDR3: TGTGCCATCAGCGCTGTGGGGTGGGGAGAGACCCAGTACTTC. This chain joins TRBV10-3 and TRBJ2-5; D unclear. V shed 6 bases and J shed 4 bases, with 15 bases lying between them. The CDR3 covers 14 residues. Germline loops: CDR1 ENHRY, CDR2 SYGVKD.

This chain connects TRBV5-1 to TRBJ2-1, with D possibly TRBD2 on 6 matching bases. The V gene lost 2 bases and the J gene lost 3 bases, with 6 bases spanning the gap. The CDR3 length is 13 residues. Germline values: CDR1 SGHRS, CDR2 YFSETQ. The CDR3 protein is CASSFGGYNEQFF. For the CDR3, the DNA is TGCGCCAGCAGCTTCGGGGGCTACAATGAGCAGTTCTTC.

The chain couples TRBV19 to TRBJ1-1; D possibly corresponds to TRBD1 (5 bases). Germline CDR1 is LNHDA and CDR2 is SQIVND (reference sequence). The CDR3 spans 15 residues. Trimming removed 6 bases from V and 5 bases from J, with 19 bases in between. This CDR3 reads CASSSPGRTPTEAFF. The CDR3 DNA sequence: TGTGCCAGTAGCTCACCGGGACGGACCCCTACTGAAGCTTTCTTT.

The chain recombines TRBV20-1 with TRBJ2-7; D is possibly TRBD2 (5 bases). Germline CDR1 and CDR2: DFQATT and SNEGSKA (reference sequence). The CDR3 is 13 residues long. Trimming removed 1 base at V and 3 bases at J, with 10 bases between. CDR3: CSARVPGIYEQYF. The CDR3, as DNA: TGCAGTGCTAGAGTCCCGGGGATCTACGAGCAGTACTTC.

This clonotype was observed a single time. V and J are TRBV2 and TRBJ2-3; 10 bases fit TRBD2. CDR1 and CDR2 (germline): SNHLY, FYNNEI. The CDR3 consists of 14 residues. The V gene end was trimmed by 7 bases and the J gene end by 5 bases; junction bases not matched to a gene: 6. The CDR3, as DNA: TGTGCCAGCACGCTAGCGGGGGCAAAAGATACGCAGTATTTT. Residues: CASTLAGAKDTQYF.

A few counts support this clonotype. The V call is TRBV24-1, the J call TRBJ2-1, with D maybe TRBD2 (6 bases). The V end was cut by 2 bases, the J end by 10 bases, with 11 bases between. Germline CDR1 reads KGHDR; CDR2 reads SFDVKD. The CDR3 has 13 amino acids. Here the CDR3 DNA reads TGTGCCACCAGTGATTGGGAGGAGTCGGAGCAGTTCTTC. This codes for CATSDWEESEQFF.

The CDR3 DNA sequence: TGCAGTGCTAGTCGACAGGGGTACGAGCAGTACTTC. This codes for CSASRQGYEQYF. V gene TRBV20-1 combines with J gene TRBJ2-7; 8 nucleotides line up with TRBD1. The length of the CDR3 is 12 residues. Germline V gene sequence: CDR1 DFQATT, CDR2 SNEGSKA (reference sequence). J lost 4 bases, V lost 3 bases, and 2 bases had no gene match.

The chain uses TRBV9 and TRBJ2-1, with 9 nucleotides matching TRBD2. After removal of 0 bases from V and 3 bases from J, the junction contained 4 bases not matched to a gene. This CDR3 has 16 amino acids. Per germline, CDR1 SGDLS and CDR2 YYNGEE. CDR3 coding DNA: TGTGCCAGCAGCGTAGCCAGCGGGGGGAACTACAATGAGCAGTTCTTC. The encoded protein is CASSVASGGNYNEQFF.

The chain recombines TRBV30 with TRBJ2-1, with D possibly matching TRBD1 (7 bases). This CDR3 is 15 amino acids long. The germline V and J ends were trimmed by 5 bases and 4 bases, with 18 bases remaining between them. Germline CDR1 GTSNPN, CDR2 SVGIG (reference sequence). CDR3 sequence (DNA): TGTGCCTGGGAGGCAGGCAGGGGGGCATACAATGAGCAGTTCTTC. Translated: CAWEAGRGAYNEQFF.

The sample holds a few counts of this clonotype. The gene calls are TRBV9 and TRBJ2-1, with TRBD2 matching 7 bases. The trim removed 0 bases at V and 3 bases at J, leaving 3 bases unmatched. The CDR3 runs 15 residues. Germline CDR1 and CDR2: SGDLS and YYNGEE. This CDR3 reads CASSVEGGSYNEQFF. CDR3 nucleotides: TGTGCCAGCAGCGTAGAGGGCGGGAGCTACAATGAGCAGTTCTTC.

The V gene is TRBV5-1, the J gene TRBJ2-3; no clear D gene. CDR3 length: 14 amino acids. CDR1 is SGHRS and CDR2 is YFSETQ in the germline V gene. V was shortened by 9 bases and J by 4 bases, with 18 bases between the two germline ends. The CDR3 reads CATSRARSPDTQYF. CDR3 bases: TGCGCCACTTCTCGGGCGCGTAGTCCAGATACGCAGTATTTT.

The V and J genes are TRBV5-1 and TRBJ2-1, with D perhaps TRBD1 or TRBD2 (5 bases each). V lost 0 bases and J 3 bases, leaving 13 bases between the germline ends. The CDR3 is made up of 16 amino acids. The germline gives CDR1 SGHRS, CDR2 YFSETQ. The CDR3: CASSLAVGAGYNEQFF. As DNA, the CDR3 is TGCGCCAGCAGCTTGGCGGTAGGGGCGGGCTACAATGAGCAGTTCTTC.

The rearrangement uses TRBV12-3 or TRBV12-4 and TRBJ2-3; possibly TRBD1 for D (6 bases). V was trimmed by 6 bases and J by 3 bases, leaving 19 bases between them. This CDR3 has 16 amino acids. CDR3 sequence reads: CASSSTDRIGTDTQYF. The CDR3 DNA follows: TGTGCCAGCAGCTCTACCGACAGGATAGGGACAGATACGCAGTATTTT.

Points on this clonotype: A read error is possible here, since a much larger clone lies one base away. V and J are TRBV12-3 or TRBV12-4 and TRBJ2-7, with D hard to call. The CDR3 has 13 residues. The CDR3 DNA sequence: TGTCCCAGCAGTTTATCGGCGACCTACGAGCAGTACTTC. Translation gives CPSSLSATYEQYF.

For the CDR3, the DNA is TGTGCCAGCGTTGATGTCAATCAGCCCCAGCATTTT. Protein sequence: CASVDVNQPQHF. V and J are TRBV28 and TRBJ1-5; no firm D call. In germline, CDR1 is MDHEN, CDR2 SYDVKM. V dropped 8 bases and J dropped 3 bases, with 8 bases sitting between them. CDR3 size: 12 residues.

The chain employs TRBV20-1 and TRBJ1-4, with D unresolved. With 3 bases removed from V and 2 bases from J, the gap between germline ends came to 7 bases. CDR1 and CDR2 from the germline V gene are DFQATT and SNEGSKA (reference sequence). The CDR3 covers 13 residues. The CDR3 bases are TGCAGTGCTAGTTCGGGGACTAATGAAAAACTGTTTTTT. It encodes CSASSGTNEKLFF.

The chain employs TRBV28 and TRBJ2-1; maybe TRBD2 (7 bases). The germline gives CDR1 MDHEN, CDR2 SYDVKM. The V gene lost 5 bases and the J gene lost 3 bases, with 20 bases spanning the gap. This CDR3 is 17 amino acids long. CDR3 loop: CASSESFGGGLYNEQFF. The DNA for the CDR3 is TGTGCCAGCAGTGAGTCGTTTGGGGGGGGGCTCTACAATGAGCAGTTCTTC.

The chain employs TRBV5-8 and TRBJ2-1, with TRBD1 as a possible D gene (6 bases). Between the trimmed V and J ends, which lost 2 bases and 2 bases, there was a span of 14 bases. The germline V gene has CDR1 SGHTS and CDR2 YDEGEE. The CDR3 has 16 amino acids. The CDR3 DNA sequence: TGTGCCAGCAGCTTTCTGGGACACGAAGCCTACAATGAGCAGTTCTTC. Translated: CASSFLGHEAYNEQFF.

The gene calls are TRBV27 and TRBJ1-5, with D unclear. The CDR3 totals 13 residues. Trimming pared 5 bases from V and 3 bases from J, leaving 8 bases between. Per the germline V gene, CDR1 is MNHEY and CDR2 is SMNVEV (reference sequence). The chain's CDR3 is CASSRTANQPQHF. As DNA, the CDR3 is TGTGCCAGCAGTAGGACTGCCAATCAGCCCCAGCATTTT.

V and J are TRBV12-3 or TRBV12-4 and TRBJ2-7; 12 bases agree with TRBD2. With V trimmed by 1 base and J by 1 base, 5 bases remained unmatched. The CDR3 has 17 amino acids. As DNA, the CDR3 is TGTGCCAGCAGTTTAGTTCTAGCGGGGGGGCTGTCCTACGAGCAGTACTTC. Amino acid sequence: CASSLVLAGGLSYEQYF.

The CDR3 DNA follows: TGTGCCAGTACCTGGGACGAGCCCCACGAGCAGTACTTC. Protein: CASTWDEPHEQYF. The V gene is TRBV19, the J gene TRBJ2-7; either TRBD1 or TRBD2 may fit D (5 bases each). Germline CDR1 is LNHDA and CDR2 is SQIVND (reference sequence). Deletions cut 7 bases from V and 5 bases from J, with 15 bases between. The CDR3 has 13 residues.

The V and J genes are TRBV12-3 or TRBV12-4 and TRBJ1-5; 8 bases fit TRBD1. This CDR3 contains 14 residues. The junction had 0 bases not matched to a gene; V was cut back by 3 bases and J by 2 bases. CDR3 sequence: CASSLTGGNQPQHF. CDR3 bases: TGTGCCAGCAGTTTGACAGGGGGCAATCAGCCCCAGCATTTT.

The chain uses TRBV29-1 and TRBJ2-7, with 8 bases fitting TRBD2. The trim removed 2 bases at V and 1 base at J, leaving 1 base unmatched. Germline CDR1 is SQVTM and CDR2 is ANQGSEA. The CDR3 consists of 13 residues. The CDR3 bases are TGCAGCGTTGAATCGGGGGGGTCCTACGAGCAGTACTTC. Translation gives CSVESGGSYEQYF.